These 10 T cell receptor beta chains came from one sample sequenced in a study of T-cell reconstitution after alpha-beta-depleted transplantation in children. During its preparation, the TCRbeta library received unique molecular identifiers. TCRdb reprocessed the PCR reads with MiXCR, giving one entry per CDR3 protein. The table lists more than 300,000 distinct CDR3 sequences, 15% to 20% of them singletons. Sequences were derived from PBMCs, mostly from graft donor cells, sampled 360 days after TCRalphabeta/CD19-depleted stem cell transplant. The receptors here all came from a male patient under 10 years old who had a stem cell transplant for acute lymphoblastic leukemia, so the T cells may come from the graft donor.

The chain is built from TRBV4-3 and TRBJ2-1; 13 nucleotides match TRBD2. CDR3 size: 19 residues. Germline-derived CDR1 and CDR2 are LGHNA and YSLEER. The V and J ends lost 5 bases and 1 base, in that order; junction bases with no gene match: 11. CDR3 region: CASSSRLAGGLVSYNEQFF. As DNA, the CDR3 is TGCGCCAGCAGCTCACGACTAGCGGGAGGTCTTGTTTCCTACAATGAGCAGTTCTTC.

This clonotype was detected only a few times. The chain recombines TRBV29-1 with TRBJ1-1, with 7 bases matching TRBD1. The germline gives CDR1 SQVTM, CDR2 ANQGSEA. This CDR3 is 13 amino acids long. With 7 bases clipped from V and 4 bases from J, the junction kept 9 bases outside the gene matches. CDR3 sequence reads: CSGNRGRGTEAFF. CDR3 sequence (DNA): TGCAGCGGTAACAGGGGCAGGGGCACTGAAGCTTTCTTT.

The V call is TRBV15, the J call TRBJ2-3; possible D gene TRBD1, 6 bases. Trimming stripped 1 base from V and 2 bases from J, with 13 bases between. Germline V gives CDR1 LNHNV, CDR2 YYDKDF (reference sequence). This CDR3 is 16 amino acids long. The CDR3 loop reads CATSRAARTATDTQYF. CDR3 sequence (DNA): TGTGCCACCAGCAGAGCCGCCCGGACAGCCACAGATACGCAGTATTTT.

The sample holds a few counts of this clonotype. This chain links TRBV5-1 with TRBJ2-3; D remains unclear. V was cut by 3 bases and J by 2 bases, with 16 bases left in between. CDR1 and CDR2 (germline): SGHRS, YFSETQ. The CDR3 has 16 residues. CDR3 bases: TGCGCCAGCAGCTCCTCGACACAAGAGACCACAGATACGCAGTATTTT. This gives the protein CASSSSTQETTDTQYF. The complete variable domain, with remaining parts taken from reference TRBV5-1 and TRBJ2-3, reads KAGVTQTPRYLIKTRGQQVTLSCSPISGHRSVSWYQQTPGQGLQFLFEYFSETQRNKGNFPGRFSGRQFSNSRSEMNVSTLELGDSALYLCASSSSTQETTDTQYFGPGTRLTVL.

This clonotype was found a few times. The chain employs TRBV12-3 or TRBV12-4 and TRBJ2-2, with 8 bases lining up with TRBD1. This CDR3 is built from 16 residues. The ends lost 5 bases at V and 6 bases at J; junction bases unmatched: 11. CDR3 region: CASSQRPRGRAGELFF. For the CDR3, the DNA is TGTGCCAGCAGTCAGCGACCCAGGGGGCGGGCCGGGGAGCTGTTTTTT.

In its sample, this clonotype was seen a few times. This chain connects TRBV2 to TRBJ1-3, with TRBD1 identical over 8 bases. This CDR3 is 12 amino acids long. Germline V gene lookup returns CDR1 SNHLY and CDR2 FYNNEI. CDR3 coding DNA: TGTGCACAGGGGGTCTCTGGAAACACCATATATTTT. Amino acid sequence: CAQGVSGNTIYF.

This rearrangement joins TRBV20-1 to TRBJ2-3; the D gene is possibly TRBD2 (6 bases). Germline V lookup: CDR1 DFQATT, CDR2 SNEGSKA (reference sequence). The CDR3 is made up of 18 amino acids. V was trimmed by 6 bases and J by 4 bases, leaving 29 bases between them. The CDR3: CSATYEGTLAYGADTQYF. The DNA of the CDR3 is TGCAGTGCCACCTACGAGGGGACCCTAGCGTATGGGGCAGATACGCAGTATTTT.

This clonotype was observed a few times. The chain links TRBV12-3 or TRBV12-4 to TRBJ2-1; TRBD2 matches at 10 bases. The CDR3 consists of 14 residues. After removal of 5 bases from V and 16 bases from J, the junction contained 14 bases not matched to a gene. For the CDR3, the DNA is TGTGCCAGCAGTGAGACCAGCGGGAGGGCCACGGTCTTCTTC. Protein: CASSETSGRATVFF.

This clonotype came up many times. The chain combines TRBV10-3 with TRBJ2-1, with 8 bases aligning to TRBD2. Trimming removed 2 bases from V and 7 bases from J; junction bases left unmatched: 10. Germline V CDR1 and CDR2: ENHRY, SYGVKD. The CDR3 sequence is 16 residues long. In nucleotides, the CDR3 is TGTGCCATCAGTGAGCCACGGGGGGGAGTGATAAATGAGCAGTTCTTC. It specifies CAISEPRGGVINEQFF.

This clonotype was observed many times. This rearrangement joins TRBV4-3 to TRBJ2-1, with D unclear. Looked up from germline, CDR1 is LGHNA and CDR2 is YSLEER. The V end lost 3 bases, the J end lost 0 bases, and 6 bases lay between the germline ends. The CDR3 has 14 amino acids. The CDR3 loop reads CASSQGVSYNEQFF. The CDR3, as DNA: TGCGCCAGCAGCCAGGGCGTCTCCTACAATGAGCAGTTCTTC.